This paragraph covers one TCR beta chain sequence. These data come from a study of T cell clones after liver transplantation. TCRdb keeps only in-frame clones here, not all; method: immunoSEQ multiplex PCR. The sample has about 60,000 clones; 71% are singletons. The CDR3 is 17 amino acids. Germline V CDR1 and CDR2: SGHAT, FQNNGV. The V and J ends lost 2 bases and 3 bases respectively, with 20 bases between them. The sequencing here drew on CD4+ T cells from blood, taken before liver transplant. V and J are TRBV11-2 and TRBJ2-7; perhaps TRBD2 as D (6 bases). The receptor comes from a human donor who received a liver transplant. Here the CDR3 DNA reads TGTGCCAGCAGCTTAAACGGGGCGGGATCCCCTAACTACGAGCAGTACTTC. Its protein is CASSLNGAGSPNYEQYF.